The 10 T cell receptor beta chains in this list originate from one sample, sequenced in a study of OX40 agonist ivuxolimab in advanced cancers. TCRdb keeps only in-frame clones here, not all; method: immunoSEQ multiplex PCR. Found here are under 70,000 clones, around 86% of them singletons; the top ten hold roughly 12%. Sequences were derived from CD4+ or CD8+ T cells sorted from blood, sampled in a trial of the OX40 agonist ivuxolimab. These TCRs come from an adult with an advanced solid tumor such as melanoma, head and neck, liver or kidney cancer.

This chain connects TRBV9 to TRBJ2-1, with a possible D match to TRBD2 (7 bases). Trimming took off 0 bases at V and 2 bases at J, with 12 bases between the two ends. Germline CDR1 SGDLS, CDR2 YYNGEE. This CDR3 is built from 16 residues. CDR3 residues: CASSVGGGPPYNEQFF. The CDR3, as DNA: TGTGCCAGCAGCGTAGGGGGGGGGCCCCCCTACAATGAGCAGTTCTTC.

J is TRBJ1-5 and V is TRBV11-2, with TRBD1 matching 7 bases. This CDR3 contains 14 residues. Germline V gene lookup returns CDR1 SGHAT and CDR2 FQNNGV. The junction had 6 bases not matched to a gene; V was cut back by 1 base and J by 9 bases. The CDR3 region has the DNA TGTGCCAGCAGCTTAGTTGCAGGGGGAACGCCCCAGCATTTT. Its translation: CASSLVAGGTPQHF.

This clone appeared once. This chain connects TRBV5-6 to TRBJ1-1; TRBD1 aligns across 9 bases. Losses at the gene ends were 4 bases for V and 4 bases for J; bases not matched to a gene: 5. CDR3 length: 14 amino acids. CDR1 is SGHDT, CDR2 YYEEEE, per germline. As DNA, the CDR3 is TGTGCCAGCAGCCTACAGGGGGCGGGCACTGAAGCTTTCTTT. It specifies CASSLQGAGTEAFF.

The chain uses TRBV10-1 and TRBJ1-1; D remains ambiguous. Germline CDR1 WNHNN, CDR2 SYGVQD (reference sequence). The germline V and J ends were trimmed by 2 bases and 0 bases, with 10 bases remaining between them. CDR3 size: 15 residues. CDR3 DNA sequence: TGCGCCAGCAGTGAGAGCCGGCTTATGAACACTGAAGCTTTCTTT. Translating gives CASSESRLMNTEAFF.

The CDR3 is CASSLGASGAYEQYF. CDR3 DNA sequence: TGTGCCAGCAGCCTAGGGGCTAGTGGGGCGTACGAGCAGTACTTC. The V gene is TRBV7-6, the J gene TRBJ2-7, with D perhaps matching TRBD1 (5 bases). The germline V gene has CDR1 SGHVS and CDR2 FNYEAQ. This CDR3 contains 15 residues. The ends were cut back, 5 bases at V and 4 bases at J, with 18 bases in the middle. Full variable domain (outside the CDR3, taken from reference TRBV7-6 and TRBJ2-7): GAGVSQSPRYKVTKRGQDVALRCDPISGHVSLYWYRQALGQGPEFLTYFNYEAQQDKSGLPNDRFSAERPEGSISTLTIQRTEQRDSAMYRCASSLGASGAYEQYFGPGTRLTVT.

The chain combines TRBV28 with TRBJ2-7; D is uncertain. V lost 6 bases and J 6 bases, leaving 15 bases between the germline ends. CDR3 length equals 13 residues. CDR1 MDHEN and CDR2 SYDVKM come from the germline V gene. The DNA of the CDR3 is TGTGCCAGCAGGGGGTTGAGGTTGCTCGAGCAGTACTTC. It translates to CASRGLRLLEQYF.

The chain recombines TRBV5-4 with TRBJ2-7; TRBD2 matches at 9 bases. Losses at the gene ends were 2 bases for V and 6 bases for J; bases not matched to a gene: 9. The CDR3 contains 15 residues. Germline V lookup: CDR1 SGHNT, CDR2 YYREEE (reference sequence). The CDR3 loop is CASSFAGGTRSEQYF. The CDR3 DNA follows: TGTGCCAGCAGCTTTGCGGGGGGGACGCGCTCCGAGCAGTACTTC.

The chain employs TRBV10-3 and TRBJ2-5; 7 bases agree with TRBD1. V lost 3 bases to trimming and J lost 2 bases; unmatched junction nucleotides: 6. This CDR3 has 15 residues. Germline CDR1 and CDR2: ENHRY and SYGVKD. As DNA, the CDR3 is TGTGCCATCAGTGAACAGACAGGGTATCAAGAGACCCAGTACTTC. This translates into CAISEQTGYQETQYF.

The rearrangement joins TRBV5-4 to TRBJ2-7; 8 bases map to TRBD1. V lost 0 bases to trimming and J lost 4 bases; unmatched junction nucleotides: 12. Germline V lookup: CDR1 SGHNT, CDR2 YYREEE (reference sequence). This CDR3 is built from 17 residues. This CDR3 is CASSLAMGQGARYEQYF. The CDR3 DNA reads TGTGCCAGCAGCTTGGCTATGGGGCAGGGGGCCCGATACGAGCAGTACTTC.

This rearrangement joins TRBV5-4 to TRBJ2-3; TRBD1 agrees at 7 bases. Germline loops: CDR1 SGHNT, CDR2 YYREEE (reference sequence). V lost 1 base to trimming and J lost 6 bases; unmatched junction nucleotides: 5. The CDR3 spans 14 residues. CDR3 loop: CASSLRGGIDTQYF. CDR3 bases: TGTGCCAGCAGCTTGAGAGGGGGCATCGATACGCAGTATTTT.